These 18 T cell receptor beta chains originate from one sample sequenced in a study of CD8 T cells in Susac syndrome. An input of about 0.45 to 1 ug of RNA was subjected to reverse transcription using random hexamers. TCRdb redid the calling of the immunoSEQ multiplex PCR reads with MiXCR, one entry per CDR3 protein. The sample holds about 300,000 distinct CDR3 sequences, roughly 90% seen once. Sequencing used CD8+ T cells from PBMCs. The receptors derive from a human donor with multiple sclerosis.

A few counts support this clonotype. The chain employs TRBV12-3 or TRBV12-4 and TRBJ2-7; no definite D call. The CDR3 is made up of 11 amino acids. V dropped 5 bases and J dropped 6 bases, with 8 bases sitting between them. As DNA, the CDR3 is TGTGCCAGCAGTCCCGGGTTCGAGCAGTACTTC. It translates to CASSPGFEQYF.

In this sample, this clonotype turned up many times. The chain couples TRBV6-1 to TRBJ2-6, with D uncertain. Germline V gene data show CDR1 as MNHNS and CDR2 as SASEGT. The CDR3 extends over 16 amino acids. With 4 bases removed from V and 4 bases from J, the gap between germline ends came to 14 bases. The CDR3 DNA is TGTGCCAGCAGTGGAGAGTCGGCGTCGGGGGCCAACGTCCTGACTTTC. Encoded protein: CASSGESASGANVLTF.

The gene calls are TRBV7-3 and TRBJ2-7; D might be TRBD1 (6 bases). The CDR3 runs to 12 residues. Trimming took off 3 bases at V and 7 bases at J, with 10 bases between the two ends. Germline CDR1 is SGHTA and CDR2 is FQGTGA. The CDR3 is CASSFPRGEQYF. CDR3 nucleotide sequence: TGTGCCAGCAGCTTCCCCAGGGGAGAGCAGTACTTC.

The chain joins TRBV29-1 to TRBJ2-7; weak D call: TRBD2 (6 bases). The ends were cut back, 4 bases at V and 2 bases at J, with 9 bases in the middle. Germline CDR1 reads SQVTM; CDR2 reads ANQGSEA. The CDR3 has 12 amino acids. In nucleotides, the CDR3 is TGCAGCGTTGGGGACTCCGCCTACGAGCAGTACTTC. It codes for CSVGDSAYEQYF.

The rearrangement links TRBV4-3 to TRBJ2-3, with TRBD1 matching over 7 bases. Germline V CDR1 and CDR2: LGHNA, YSLEER. The CDR3 has 16 residues. With V trimmed by 0 bases and J by 3 bases, 6 bases remained unmatched. The chain's CDR3 is CASSQDRGSRTDTQYF. The CDR3 region has the DNA TGCGCCAGCAGCCAAGACAGGGGGTCACGGACAGATACGCAGTATTTT.

The chain employs TRBV5-1 and TRBJ2-1; D tentatively fits TRBD1 or TRBD2 (5 bases each). Germline lookup yields CDR1 SGHRS and CDR2 YFSETQ. Between the trimmed V and J ends, which lost 0 bases and 6 bases, there was a span of 19 bases. The CDR3 is 17 amino acids. The CDR3 loop reads CASSLAQVRTGTNEQFF. The CDR3 DNA reads TGCGCCAGCAGCTTGGCCCAGGTTCGGACTGGGACCAATGAGCAGTTCTTC.

CDR3 amino acids: CSAREYQIEQYF. Here the CDR3 DNA reads TGCAGTGCTAGAGAATATCAGATCGAGCAGTACTTC. The rearrangement links TRBV20-1 to TRBJ2-7; D is uncertain. This CDR3 spans 12 amino acids. The germline V gene encodes CDR1 DFQATT and CDR2 SNEGSKA (reference sequence). V was clipped by 0 bases and J by 6 bases, with 9 bases between them.

The chain uses TRBV7-3 and TRBJ2-3; a possible D gene is TRBD2 (5 bases). Germline-derived CDR1 and CDR2 are SGHTA and FQGTGA. V lost 5 bases, J lost 6 bases, and 12 bases lay in between. The CDR3 sequence is 13 residues long. The CDR3 DNA reads as TGTGCCAGCAGCCCCCCAAGCGGCGATACGCAGTATTTT. Translation gives CASSPPSGDTQYF. The full variable domain, with the rest looked up from reference TRBV7-3 and TRBJ2-3, is GAGVSQTPSNKVTEKGKYVELRCDPISGHTALYWYRQSLGQGPEFLIYFQGTGAADDSGLPNDRFFAVRPEGSVSTLKIQRTERGDSAVYLCASSPPSGDTQYFGPGTRLTVL.

The chain is built from TRBV29-1 and TRBJ2-7, with TRBD1 matching over 8 bases. Germline V gene sequence: CDR1 SQVTM, CDR2 ANQGSEA. The V gene end was trimmed by 5 bases and the J gene end by 6 bases; junction bases not matched to a gene: 9. This CDR3 is built from 13 residues. CDR3 bases: TGCAGCGTTAGCCCCGGGACAGGTAGCGAGCAGTACTTC. It yields the protein CSVSPGTGSEQYF.

The chain combines TRBV29-1 with TRBJ2-7; the match to TRBD1 covers 8 bases. Germline loops: CDR1 SQVTM, CDR2 ANQGSEA. This CDR3 has 14 residues. The J segment lost 1 base and the V segment lost 7 bases, leaving 9 bases of the junction unmatched. The CDR3 nucleotides read TGCAGCGCGACGGGACAGGCATCGTCCTACGAGCAGTACTTC. Translated, it gives CSATGQASSYEQYF.

The J gene is TRBJ1-1, the V gene TRBV28; D perhaps matches TRBD1 (6 bases). From germline, CDR1 is MDHEN and CDR2 SYDVKM. The CDR3 is 14 residues long. Trimming took 7 bases from V and 6 from J, leaving 18 bases between them. The CDR3 protein is CASIRQEGVSEAFF. The CDR3 bases are TGTGCCAGCATCCGACAGGAGGGCGTATCTGAAGCTTTCTTT.

The genes are TRBV19 and TRBJ2-7; D possibly corresponds to TRBD1 (6 bases). The CDR3 has 16 residues. The V end lost 5 bases, the J end lost 2 bases, and 19 bases lay between the germline ends. Germline V lookup: CDR1 LNHDA, CDR2 SQIVND (reference sequence). The DNA for the CDR3 is TGTGCCAGTAGTGCCTCACGGGACACAGCCGCCTACGAGCAGTACTTC. This translates into CASSASRDTAAYEQYF. The whole variable domain, remainder taken from reference TRBV19 and TRBJ2-7, is DGGITQSPKYLFRKEGQNVTLSCEQNLNHDAMYWYRQDPGQGLRLIYYSQIVNDFQKGDIAEGYSVSREKKESFPLTVTSAQKNPTAFYLCASSASRDTAAYEQYFGPGTRLTVT.

This chain uses TRBV14 with TRBJ2-7, with TRBD2 identical over 7 bases. The germline V gene has CDR1 SGHDN and CDR2 FVKESK. The CDR3 extends over 13 amino acids. The trim removed 8 bases at V and 3 bases at J, leaving 7 bases unmatched. CDR3 region: CASRGEGHYEQYF. CDR3 nucleotide sequence: TGTGCCAGCCGGGGGGAGGGGCACTACGAGCAGTACTTC.

In its sample, this clonotype was seen a few times. The chain has TRBV7-2 and TRBJ2-7, with D maybe TRBD1 (6 bases). This CDR3 region has 14 residues. The V and J ends lost 6 bases and 0 bases respectively, with 12 bases between them. The germline gives CDR1 SGHTA, CDR2 FQGNSA. CDR3 coding DNA: TGTGCCAGCAGGGGGACAACCAGCTCCTACGAGCAGTACTTC. Its translation is CASRGTTSSYEQYF.

The table lists this clonotype with a count of one. The rearrangement uses TRBV9 and TRBJ1-4; weak D call: TRBD1 (5 bases). V shed 1 base and J shed 8 bases, with 9 bases lying between them. Germline V gene lookup returns CDR1 SGDLS and CDR2 YYNGEE. There are 13 residues in the CDR3. CDR3 loop: CASSVWDGEKLFF. In DNA, the CDR3 is TGTGCCAGCAGCGTATGGGACGGGGAAAAACTGTTTTTT.

The chain is built from TRBV4-2 and TRBJ1-1; no firm D call. The germline CDR1 and CDR2 sequences are LGHNA and YNFKEQ. Trimming left V 2 bases short and J 1 base short, with 5 bases between. The CDR3 sequence is 13 residues long. CDR3 residues: CASSQIGNTEAFF. The CDR3 DNA sequence: TGTGCCAGCAGCCAAATTGGGAACACTGAAGCTTTCTTT.

This chain links TRBV6-6 with TRBJ2-3, with D perhaps assigned TRBD1 or TRBD2 (6 bases each). Germline CDR1 is MNHNY and CDR2 is SVGAGI (reference sequence). Trimming cost V 0 bases and J 5 bases, with 12 bases left between them. The CDR3 totals 15 residues. CDR3 in amino acids: CASSYSAGEVDTQYF. The CDR3 DNA reads as TGTGCCAGCAGTTACTCGGCAGGGGAGGTAGATACGCAGTATTTT.

The V gene is TRBV12-3 or TRBV12-4, the J gene TRBJ1-1; D remains unclear. Trimming left V 7 bases short and J 1 base short, with 10 bases between. CDR3 length: 13 amino acids. CDR3 loop: CASTPRGNTEAFF. In DNA form, the CDR3 reads TGTGCCAGCACCCCTCGGGGGAACACTGAAGCTTTCTTT.